The rows below give T cell receptor beta chains drawn from one sample of a study of CD8 T cells in Susac syndrome. TCRdb called the immunoSEQ multiplex PCR reads again in MiXCR, with one record for every CDR3 protein. Of 250,000 to 350,000 distinct CDR3 sequences in the sample, around 83% were seen once. Sequenced material: CD8+ T cells from PBMCs. Receptors were obtained from a human donor with multiple sclerosis. CDR3s include the opening cysteine and the closing phenylalanine or tryptophan. Each record gives: D gene, J gene, V gene, clone size, CDR3 protein, CDR3 DNA. A D gene is named only where the DNA matches it firmly. Rows may omit the clone size; those that give it use once, few, many or a size class.

d_call: .; j_call: TRBJ2-7; v_call: TRBV29-1; clone_size: once; cdr3_aa: CSVAGDVSYEQYF; cdr3_nt: TGCAGCGTTGCAGGGGACGTCTCCTACGAGCAGTACTTC
d_call: .; j_call: TRBJ2-1; v_call: TRBV28; clone_size: few; cdr3_aa: CASSLGRLNEQFF; cdr3_nt: TGTGCCAGCAGTCTCGGGAGACTCAATGAGCAGTTCTTC
d_call: .; j_call: TRBJ1-5; v_call: TRBV28; clone_size: .; cdr3_aa: CASSLWKGGLQPQHF; cdr3_nt: TGTGCCAGCAGTTTATGGAAGGGAGGGCTTCAGCCCCAGCATTTT
d_call: TRBD2; j_call: TRBJ2-1; v_call: TRBV12-3/TRBV12-4; clone_size: .; cdr3_aa: CASSSDSGRVPNEQFF; cdr3_nt: TGTGCCAGCAGTTCTGATAGCGGGAGAGTCCCCAATGAGCAGTTCTTC
d_call: .; j_call: TRBJ1-5; v_call: TRBV28; clone_size: .; cdr3_aa: CASSLEQINQPQHF; cdr3_nt: TGTGCCAGCAGTTTGGAACAGATTAATCAGCCCCAGCATTTT
d_call: .; j_call: TRBJ1-1; v_call: TRBV7-8; clone_size: many; cdr3_aa: CASSLGRNTEAFF; cdr3_nt: TGTGCCAGCAGTTTGGGCAGGAACACTGAAGCTTTCTTT
d_call: .; j_call: TRBJ2-1; v_call: TRBV10-2; clone_size: .; cdr3_aa: CASRDSLWQFF; cdr3_nt: TGCGCCAGCAGAGACAGCTTATGGCAGTTCTTC
d_call: .; j_call: TRBJ2-2; v_call: TRBV27; clone_size: few; cdr3_aa: CASSRDSGELFF; cdr3_nt: TGTGCCAGCAGCCGAGACTCCGGGGAGCTGTTTTTT
d_call: TRBD2; j_call: TRBJ2-1; v_call: TRBV28; clone_size: .; cdr3_aa: CASSFILAGVPSYNEQFF; cdr3_nt: TGTGCCAGCAGTTTCATCCTAGCGGGAGTCCCCTCCTACAATGAGCAGTTCTTC
d_call: .; j_call: TRBJ1-5; v_call: TRBV27; clone_size: few; cdr3_aa: CASSFAGNQPQHF; cdr3_nt: TGTGCCAGCAGTTTCGCCGGTAATCAGCCCCAGCATTTT
d_call: .; j_call: TRBJ2-7; v_call: TRBV14; clone_size: .; cdr3_aa: CASSPTATYEQYF; cdr3_nt: TGTGCCAGCAGCCCGACAGCAACCTACGAGCAGTACTTC
d_call: TRBD1; j_call: TRBJ1-1; v_call: TRBV19; clone_size: .; cdr3_aa: CASTRTGEGTEAFF; cdr3_nt: TGTGCCAGTACCCGAACAGGGGAGGGCACTGAAGCTTTCTTT
d_call: .; j_call: TRBJ2-3; v_call: TRBV9; clone_size: .; cdr3_aa: CASSVAEDPRDTQYF; cdr3_nt: TGTGCCAGCAGCGTAGCCGAGGACCCACGAGATACGCAGTATTTT
d_call: TRBD2; j_call: TRBJ2-1; v_call: TRBV27; clone_size: .; cdr3_aa: CASSLLRGLAGSFNEQFF; cdr3_nt: TGTGCCAGCAGTTTACTTCGGGGACTAGCGGGATCGTTCAATGAGCAGTTCTTC
d_call: TRBD2; j_call: TRBJ2-7; v_call: TRBV7-9; clone_size: few; cdr3_aa: CASSLAVAGELYEQYF; cdr3_nt: TGTGCCAGCAGCTTAGCAGTAGCGGGAGAGCTATACGAGCAGTACTTC
d_call: .; j_call: TRBJ2-6; v_call: TRBV10-2; clone_size: .; cdr3_aa: CASSDIAQVAGSGANVLTF; cdr3_nt: TGCGCCAGCAGCGACATAGCACAGGTAGCAGGCTCTGGGGCCAACGTCCTGACTTTC
d_call: TRBD2; j_call: TRBJ2-1; v_call: TRBV9; clone_size: .; cdr3_aa: CASSVDFGTSTYNEQFF; cdr3_nt: TGTGCCAGCAGCGTAGATTTCGGGACTAGCACCTACAATGAGCAGTTCTTC
d_call: TRBD2; j_call: TRBJ2-1; v_call: TRBV27; clone_size: .; cdr3_aa: CASSLSVTSGMMGEQFF; cdr3_nt: TGTGCCAGCAGTTTATCGGTGACTAGCGGGATGATGGGTGAGCAGTTCTTC
d_call: .; j_call: TRBJ2-1; v_call: TRBV20-1; clone_size: .; cdr3_aa: CSARAPNLSGEQFF; cdr3_nt: TGCAGTGCTAGGGCCCCCAACCTCAGTGGTGAGCAGTTCTTC
d_call: .; j_call: TRBJ2-1; v_call: TRBV30; clone_size: .; cdr3_aa: CAWSAAGRGEYNEQFF; cdr3_nt: TGTGCCTGGAGTGCAGCCGGCAGGGGGGAATACAATGAGCAGTTCTTC
d_call: TRBD2; j_call: TRBJ2-5; v_call: TRBV27; clone_size: .; cdr3_aa: CASKIGGYQETQYF; cdr3_nt: TGTGCCAGCAAGATCGGGGGGTACCAAGAGACCCAGTACTTC
d_call: TRBD1; j_call: TRBJ2-7; v_call: TRBV29-1; clone_size: .; cdr3_aa: CSVDRPGTGEIYEQYF; cdr3_nt: TGCAGCGTTGACCGGCCGGGGACAGGGGAAATATACGAGCAGTACTTC
d_call: .; j_call: TRBJ2-3; v_call: TRBV28; clone_size: .; cdr3_aa: CASGPRRLGTDTQYF; cdr3_nt: TGTGCCAGCGGTCCCCGGAGACTAGGCACAGATACGCAGTATTTT
d_call: .; j_call: TRBJ1-2; v_call: TRBV6-5; clone_size: .; cdr3_aa: CASSSQDLRLLTGYTF; cdr3_nt: TGTGCCAGCAGTTCCCAGGATCTTCGATTGCTGACGGGCTACACCTTC
d_call: .; j_call: TRBJ2-3; v_call: TRBV7-2; clone_size: .; cdr3_aa: CASSFGIGGILGTDTQYF; cdr3_nt: TGTGCCAGCAGCTTTGGTATAGGGGGGATATTGGGCACAGATACGCAGTATTTT
d_call: TRBD2; j_call: TRBJ2-1; v_call: TRBV5-1; clone_size: .; cdr3_aa: CASSPWTSGASGGEQFF; cdr3_nt: TGCGCCAGCAGCCCGTGGACTAGCGGGGCCTCCGGCGGTGAGCAGTTCTTC
d_call: .; j_call: TRBJ2-7; v_call: TRBV5-4; clone_size: .; cdr3_aa: CASSLTLEGPYEQYF; cdr3_nt: TGTGCCAGCAGCTTGACCTTGGAGGGTCCCTACGAGCAGTACTTC
d_call: TRBD2; j_call: TRBJ2-7; v_call: TRBV3-1; clone_size: once; cdr3_aa: CASSQGTSGSREQYF; cdr3_nt: TGTGCCAGCAGCCAAGGGACTAGCGGGAGCCGCGAGCAGTACTTC
d_call: TRBD1; j_call: TRBJ1-5; v_call: TRBV20-1; clone_size: once; cdr3_aa: CSARTGQGGQPQHF; cdr3_nt: TGCAGTGCTAGAACGGGACAGGGGGGGCAGCCCCAGCATTTT